What follows is one T cell receptor (beta chain) and its context. This receptor's antigen is unknown. Per-base qualities were not stored, and no clone one base away is much larger. The library came from 5' RACE. Sequenced using an Illumina HiSeq 2000. A universal primer binding site was added through template switching, and the final cDNA carried a unique molecular identifier so that TCR cDNA molecules could be counted accurately. Specific primers in the conserved constant-segment region were used to synthesize first-strand cDNA for TCR alpha and beta chains. Each cDNA library was double barcoded, with a SMART-Mk sample barcode plus Illumina barcodes, to control for contamination. TruSeq adapter sequences and Illumina sample barcodes were added in two successive PCR steps. Sequencing of the TCR alpha and beta cDNA libraries was done on the Illumina HiSeq platform using custom primers. Under the source paper's analysis protocol: Unique molecular identifiers were extracted from raw reads with MiGEC, and CDR3 positions were determined with MiXCR. For each individual, recombination models were inferred using an EM algorithm with the repgenHMM and IGoR tools. The tcR package in R was used for shared clonotype analysis, with sharing normalized by the product of cloneset sizes. To study raw recombination without the effects of thymic and clonal selection, out-of-frame nonproductive sequences were analyzed. TCRdb applied fastp at Q25 and MiXCR to the public reads, then kept only in-frame beta chains. Rows merge per CDR3 protein into single entries with the most common DNA and genes. V and J calls and clone size were set by TCRdb, not the authors. The sample records about 900,000 distinct CDR3 sequences, about 12% of which are singletons. Of the sample, around 1.5% falls within the top ten clones.

These data belong to a study of identical twins (dated by TCRdb to 2016 to 2017). In terms of the full investigation: To test whether fetal clonotypes persist, the study used deep sequencing on TCR alpha and beta repertoires from monozygotic twins, unrelated adults of various ages, and cord blood. Replicate twin experiments were performed at different times using different library preparation protocols to rule out contamination. Paper-wide results and their limitations: In monozygotic twins, recombination models systematically underestimated out-of-frame TCR alpha sharing, but the models matched the sharing seen between unrelated individuals. Out-of-frame TCR alpha sequences shared between twins showed an excess of low generation-probability sequences compared with coincidental sharing between unrelated individuals. Zero-insertion analyses could be partly confounded by invariant T cells such as MAIT and iNKT, though diverse VJ usage argued against such confounding for most clonotypes. Because the same donors could not be followed over many years, the conclusions relied on cross-sectional statistical analysis. Fewer insertions were carried by abundant cord blood beta clonotypes; a weaker similar trend was observed in young adult naive repertoires, while no such trend was observed in memory repertoires. Excess twin sharing in beta out-of-frame sequences was weaker because fewer shared sequences lowered the signal-to-noise ratio.

Every donor in the study was a healthy Caucasian. The twin cohort comprised three pairs of female monozygotic twins, all aged about 18 to 30 years. Peripheral blood mononuclear cells were used as the source from which RNA for TCR libraries was isolated. Via the germline V gene (reference sequence), CDR1 is SEHNR and CDR2 FQNEAQ. The CDR3, cysteine through phenylalanine, is 14 amino acids long. The sequence is cut down to CDR3 DNA, 42 bases in frame from base 1. V is clipped by 7 bases and J by 0 bases, and the sequence between their germline boundaries is 12 bases long. These same records also appear under a second study, on yellow fever vaccine responses in identical twins. The second paper further reports: According to the authors, in identical twins the way T cells responded to vaccination appeared partly convergent and partly personalized. In identical twins, the study followed T cell clones that responded to the vaccine with precision.

This receptor chain uses TRBV7-9 and TRBJ2-5, with the D gene call left open. Sequenced material: PBMCs. This sequence originates from a woman between 18 and 29 years old in good health. The nucleotides read TGTGCCAGCACCGCGGACGTGTACCAAGAGACCCAGTACTTC. Translated, it gives CASTADVYQETQYF.